This section outlines one T cell receptor beta chain sequence together with its context. The method was immunoSEQ multiplex PCR; TCRdb's version includes in-frame clones alone and lacks a portion of them. The table lists 250,000 or so clones, more than 75% of them singletons. The data were obtained in a study of blood T cell repertoires in COVID-19. Recovery meant two consecutive negative NP/OP PCR tests, professional clearance, or resolved symptoms. This CDR3 region has 16 residues. The germline gives CDR1 MRHNA, CDR2 SNTAGT. V was clipped by 2 bases and J by 6 bases; unmatched bases: 8. Sequences were obtained from PBMCs or T cells enriched from blood (not recorded which). The rearrangement links TRBV6-4 to TRBJ2-1, with TRBD2 identical over 9 bases. The source of this sequence is a woman aged 45-59 years who had recovered from COVID-19. The CDR3 region is CASSDQTSGGGNEQFF. Here the CDR3 DNA reads TGTGCCAGCAGTGACCAGACTAGCGGAGGGGGCAATGAGCAGTTCTTC.